These T cell receptor beta chains were read from a single sample in a study of blood T cell repertoires in COVID-19. TCRdb keeps only in-frame clones here, not all; method: immunoSEQ multiplex PCR. The sample lists 270,000 or so clones, 75% to 95% occurring once. Sample: PBMCs or T cells enriched from blood (not recorded which). These receptors all come from a man in his forties or fifties who had been exposed to COVID-19. Both conserved end residues are part of each CDR3. D genes are given only for firm matches. Clone size is shown for a subset of rows, as once, few, many or a class of expanded clone.

>TRBD1|TRBJ2-3|.|TRBV19
CASSPGTGLTDTQYF
TGTGCCAGTAGCCCCGGGACAGGACTCACAGATACGCAGTATTTT
>TRBD1|TRBJ1-2|.|TRBV5-6
CASSFGTGNGYTF
TGTGCCAGCAGCTTCGGGACAGGGAACGGCTACACCTTC
>.|TRBJ1-6|.|TRBV9
CASSGSNSPLHF
TGTGCCAGCAGCGGCAGTAATTCACCCCTCCACTTT
>TRBD2|TRBJ2-1|.|TRBV9
CASSATLAGDNEQFF
TGTGCCAGCAGCGCGACACTAGCGGGGGACAATGAGCAGTTCTTC
>.|TRBJ2-2|.|TRBV5-4
CASNLRTGELFF
TGTGCCAGCAATTTGAGGACCGGGGAGCTGTTTTTT
>.|TRBJ1-1|.|TRBV18
CASSRDSNTEAFF
TGTGCCAGCTCACGAGACTCGAACACTGAAGCTTTCTTT
>TRBD1|TRBJ2-5|.|TRBV6-2/TRBV6-3
CASSYVVQGETQYF
TGTGCCAGCAGTTACGTAGTACAGGGGGAGACCCAGTACTTC
>TRBD1|TRBJ2-7|.|TRBV5-8
CASSLEQGPIIEQYF
TGTGCCAGCAGCTTGGAACAGGGGCCGATCATCGAGCAGTACTTC
>TRBD1|TRBJ1-5|once|TRBV19
CASLGQGALYSNQPQHF
TGTGCCAGTCTCGGACAGGGGGCCCTCTATAGCAATCAGCCCCAGCATTTT
>.|TRBJ2-7|.|TRBV28
CASSSPSNYEQYF
TGTGCCAGCAGTTCTCCGAGTAACTACGAGCAGTACTTC